One sample yielded the 11 T cell receptor beta chains listed below, sequenced in a study of blood T cell repertoires in COVID-19. Produced via immunoSEQ multiplex PCR; TCRdb's table is partial and in-frame only. Of over 150,000 clones listed, over 70% are singletons. Sequencing was performed on peripheral blood. The receptors originated from a woman aged 60-75 years with acute or convalescent COVID-19.

The chain combines TRBV19 with TRBJ1-2, with 7 bases aligning to TRBD1. J gave up 1 base and V 6 bases, and 8 bases lay outside the gene matches. This CDR3 spans 15 amino acids. CDR1 and CDR2 (germline): LNHDA, SQIVND (reference sequence). The CDR3 reads CASRKGTALNYGYTF. For the CDR3, the DNA is TGTGCCAGTAGAAAGGGGACAGCGCTTAACTATGGCTACACCTTC.

V gene TRBV19 combines with J gene TRBJ1-1, with D possibly TRBD1 on 6 matching bases. Germline V gives CDR1 LNHDA, CDR2 SQIVND (reference sequence). The V gene lost 7 bases and the J gene lost 2 bases, with 14 bases spanning the gap. The CDR3 has 14 residues. CDR3 loop: CASTPGEYNTEAFF. CDR3 nucleotides: TGTGCCAGTACGCCAGGGGAGTATAACACTGAAGCTTTCTTT.

This clone occurred many times. The chain uses TRBV11-2 and TRBJ2-3; 11 bases match TRBD1. The ends lost 5 bases at V and 3 bases at J; junction bases unmatched: 4. Per germline, CDR1 SGHAT and CDR2 FQNNGV. CDR3 size: 15 residues. CDR3 amino acids: CASSVGQGVTDTQYF. The CDR3 nucleotides read TGTGCCAGCAGCGTGGGACAGGGGGTGACAGATACGCAGTATTTT.

The V and J genes are TRBV7-8 and TRBJ1-2; 8 bases line up with TRBD1. Germline V gives CDR1 SGHVS, CDR2 FQNEAQ. CDR3 length: 16 amino acids. After removal of 5 bases from V and 2 bases from J, the junction contained 10 bases not matched to a gene. CDR3 sequence (DNA): TGTGCCAGCAGCATTACCGGGACAGGACTCAACTATGGCTACACCTTC. It codes for CASSITGTGLNYGYTF.

The V and J genes are TRBV18 and TRBJ2-1; 10 bases are shared with TRBD1. V dropped 4 bases and J dropped 7; count of bases not matched to a gene: 7. CDR1 is KGHSH, CDR2 LQKENI, per germline. This CDR3 has 15 amino acids. DNA of the CDR3: TGTGCCAGCTCACACCGACAGGGGGCATATAATGAGCAGTTCTTC. It encodes CASSHRQGAYNEQFF.

The CDR3, as DNA: TGTGCCTGGAGTTTGAACAGGGGCCCTAATGAAAAACTGTTTTTT. This translates into CAWSLNRGPNEKLFF. This chain links TRBV30 with TRBJ1-4, with 7 bases fitting TRBD1. Per germline, CDR1 GTSNPN and CDR2 SVGIG (reference sequence). Trimming took 2 bases from V and 3 from J; bases not matched to a gene: 6. This CDR3 comprises 15 residues.

The chain couples TRBV30 to TRBJ1-1; TRBD1 aligns across 7 bases. The CDR3 runs 14 residues. Germline values: CDR1 GTSNPN, CDR2 SVGIG (reference sequence). With 3 bases clipped from V and 3 bases from J, the junction kept 7 bases outside the gene matches. The CDR3 DNA is TGTGCCTGGAGAAGGACAGGTTTATACACTGAAGCTTTCTTT. Protein: CAWRRTGLYTEAFF.

V is TRBV7-2 and J is TRBJ1-6, with no clear D. From germline, CDR1 is SGHTA and CDR2 FQGNSA. V dropped 4 bases and J dropped 10 bases, with 14 bases sitting between them. This CDR3 comprises 14 residues. The CDR3 loop reads CASSYRWRDSPLHF. The CDR3 bases are TGTGCCAGCAGCTACCGGTGGAGAGACTCACCCCTCCACTTT.

This chain joins TRBV19 and TRBJ2-1; TRBD1 matches at 9 bases. From germline, CDR1 is LNHDA and CDR2 SQIVND (reference sequence). Trimming cost V 8 bases and J 8 bases; bases outside gene matches: 13. The CDR3 length is 15 residues. CDR3 sequence reads: CASSLDRGRVDEQFF. The CDR3 nucleotides are TGTGCCAGTTCCCTCGACAGGGGGAGGGTCGATGAGCAGTTCTTC.

This chain uses TRBV5-1 with TRBJ1-1, with D tentatively TRBD1 (6 bases). CDR1 SGHRS and CDR2 YFSETQ come from the germline V gene. This CDR3 region has 15 residues. The V gene lost 0 bases and the J gene lost 8 bases, with 17 bases spanning the gap. The CDR3 is CASSLGAYRVREAFF. CDR3 sequence (DNA): TGCGCCAGCAGCTTGGGGGCTTACAGGGTTCGAGAAGCTTTCTTT. The variable domain in full, with the rest retrieved from reference TRBV5-1 and TRBJ1-1, is KAGVTQTPRYLIKTRGQQVTLSCSPISGHRSVSWYQQTPGQGLQFLFEYFSETQRNKGNFPGRFSGRQFSNSRSEMNVSTLELGDSALYLCASSLGAYRVREAFFGQGTRLTVV.

The V gene is TRBV12-3 or TRBV12-4, the J gene TRBJ1-1, with a weak D call TRBD1 (6 bases). CDR3 size: 13 residues. Trimming pared 5 bases from V and 1 base from J, leaving 8 bases between. This CDR3 is CASSTTGNTEAFF. DNA of the CDR3: TGTGCCAGCAGTACGACAGGGAACACTGAAGCTTTCTTT.